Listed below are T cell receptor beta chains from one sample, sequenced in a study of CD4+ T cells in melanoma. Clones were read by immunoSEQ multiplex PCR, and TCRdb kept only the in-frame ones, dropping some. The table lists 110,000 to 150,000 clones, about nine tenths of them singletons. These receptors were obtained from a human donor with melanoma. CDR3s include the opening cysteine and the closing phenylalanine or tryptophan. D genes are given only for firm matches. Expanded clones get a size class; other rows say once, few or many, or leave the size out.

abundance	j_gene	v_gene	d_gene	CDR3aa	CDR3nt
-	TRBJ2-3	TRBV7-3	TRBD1	CASSLGQGHNTQYF	TGTGCCAGCAGCCTCGGACAGGGGCACAATACGCAGTATTTT
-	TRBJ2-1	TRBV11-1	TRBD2	CASSLDISPRGMFF	TGTGCCAGCAGCTTAGATATTTCCCCGCGGGGGATGTTCTTC
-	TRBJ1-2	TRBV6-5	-	CASSQGQSVSLDYTF	TGTGCCAGCAGCCAAGGACAGTCCGTATCGCTGGACTACACCTTC
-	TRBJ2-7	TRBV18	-	CASSPRSRDEQYF	TGTGCCAGCTCACCACGGAGTAGAGACGAGCAGTACTTC
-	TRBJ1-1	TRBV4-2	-	CASSQAPENTEAFF	TGTGCCAGCAGCCAAGCTCCAGAGAACACTGAAGCTTTCTTT
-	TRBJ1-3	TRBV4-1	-	CASSQEVSGSGNTIYF	TGCGCCAGCAGCCAAGAAGTATCCGGTTCTGGAAACACCATATATTTT
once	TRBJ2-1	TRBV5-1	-	CASSLTRQNEQFF	TGCGCCAGCAGCTTGACTCGGCAGAATGAGCAGTTCTTC
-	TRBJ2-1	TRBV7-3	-	CASSLRIENEQFF	TGTGCCAGCAGCTTAAGGATCGAAAATGAGCAGTTCTTC
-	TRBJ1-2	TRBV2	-	CASRPESTGYTF	TGTGCCAGCCGACCGGAGTCGACAGGCTACACCTTC
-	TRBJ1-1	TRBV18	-	CASSPRKGNTEAFF	TGTGCCAGCTCACCACGGAAAGGGAACACTGAAGCTTTCTTT
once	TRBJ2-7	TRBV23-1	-	CASSQSPQGIHEQYF	TGCGCCAGCAGTCAATCGCCTCAGGGGATCCACGAGCAGTACTTC
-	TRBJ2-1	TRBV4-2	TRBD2	CASSQAGTSGDNEQFF	TGTGCCAGCAGCCAGGCTGGGACTAGCGGGGACAATGAGCAGTTCTTC
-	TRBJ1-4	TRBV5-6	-	CASSLLSQNEKLFF	TGTGCCAGCAGCTTGTTATCTCAAAATGAAAAACTGTTTTTT
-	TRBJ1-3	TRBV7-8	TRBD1	CASSARDSSSGNTIYF	TGTGCCAGCAGCGCTAGGGACAGCTCCTCTGGAAACACCATATATTTT
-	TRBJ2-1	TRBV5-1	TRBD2	CASSLAASGGAEQFF	TGCGCCAGCAGCTTGGCCGCTAGCGGGGGTGCTGAGCAGTTCTTC
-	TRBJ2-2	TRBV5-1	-	CASSLLFEGDRELFF	TGCGCCAGCAGCTTACTTTTCGAGGGGGACCGGGAGCTGTTTTTT
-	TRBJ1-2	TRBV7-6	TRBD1	CASSLGVKQGGGYTF	TGTGCCAGCAGCTTAGGGGTGAAACAGGGGGGTGGCTACACCTTC
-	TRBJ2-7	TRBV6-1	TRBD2	CASSAPGLSYEQYF	TGTGCCAGCAGCGCCCCGGGACTATCCTACGAGCAGTACTTC
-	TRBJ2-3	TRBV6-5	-	CASRLDPSTDTQYF	TGTGCCAGCCGACTAGATCCTAGCACAGATACGCAGTATTTT
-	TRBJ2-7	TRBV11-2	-	CASSLDRGFGYEQYF	TGTGCCAGCAGCTTAGATCGTGGGTTCGGCTACGAGCAGTACTTC
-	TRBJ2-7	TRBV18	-	CASSPERLSYEQYF	TGTGCCAGCTCACCGGAGCGGCTTTCCTACGAGCAGTACTTC
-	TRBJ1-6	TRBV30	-	CAWGGVGPLHF	TGTGCCTGGGGGGGGGTGGGACCCCTCCACTTT
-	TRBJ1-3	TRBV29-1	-	CSVAGHRSGNTIYF	TGCAGCGTTGCGGGACACCGCTCTGGAAACACCATATATTTT
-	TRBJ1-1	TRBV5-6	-	CASSTAWGFTEAFF	TGTGCCAGCAGCACCGCCTGGGGGTTCACTGAAGCTTTCTTT
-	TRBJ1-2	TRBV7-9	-	CASIPDFGGYTF	TGTGCCAGCATACCGGACTTCGGTGGCTACACCTTC
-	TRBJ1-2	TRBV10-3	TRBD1	CAISDPGTGGVYGYTF	TGTGCCATCAGTGACCCCGGGACAGGGGGCGTCTATGGCTACACCTTC
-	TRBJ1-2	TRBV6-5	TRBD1	CASRHAPTGADGYTF	TGTGCCAGCAGACACGCCCCGACAGGGGCCGATGGCTACACCTTC